What follows are 5 T cell receptor beta chains derived from one specimen sequenced in a study of control samples from healthy donors and cancer patients. TCRdb's table, derived via immunoSEQ multiplex PCR, lists solely in-frame clones and lacks some. The repertoire holds 150,000 or so clones, with around nine tenths as singletons. Sequencing was performed on blood. The receptors here all came from a man in his forties or fifties in good health.

The chain carries TRBV15 and TRBJ2-1, with D tentatively TRBD2 (7 bases). V was pared by 2 bases and J by 7 bases, with 21 bases between. Germline assignment: CDR1 LNHNV and CDR2 YYDKDF (reference sequence). The CDR3 runs to 17 residues. CDR3 in amino acids: CATSRSSVGGLWNEQFF. The CDR3 DNA sequence: TGTGCCACCAGCAGATCCTCGGTGGGGGGGCTGTGGAATGAGCAGTTCTTC.

This chain joins TRBV7-8 and TRBJ2-5; maybe TRBD1 (5 bases). CDR3 length: 15 amino acids. The V and J ends lost 0 bases and 5 bases respectively, with 13 bases between them. Germline CDR1 and CDR2: SGHVS and FQNEAQ. CDR3 region: CASSLARQSPETQYF. Here the CDR3 DNA reads TGTGCCAGCAGCTTAGCCCGACAGAGCCCGGAGACCCAGTACTTC.

The chain has TRBV7-6 and TRBJ2-2; 7 bases line up with TRBD2. In germline, CDR1 is SGHVS, CDR2 FNYEAQ. Losses at the gene ends were 5 bases for V and 8 bases for J; bases not matched to a gene: 11. CDR3 length: 15 amino acids. The CDR3 DNA reads as TGTGCCAGCAGCATCCCGGGACTACCTAGGGGGGAGCTGTTTTTT. Protein: CASSIPGLPRGELFF. Combining the CDR3 with reference TRBV7-6 and TRBJ2-2 gives the whole variable domain GAGVSQSPRYKVTKRGQDVALRCDPISGHVSLYWYRQALGQGPEFLTYFNYEAQQDKSGLPNDRFSAERPEGSISTLTIQRTEQRDSAMYRCASSIPGLPRGELFFGEGSRLTVL.

This chain joins TRBV5-4 and TRBJ2-7; TRBD1 matches 8 bases. Unmatched junction bases numbered 4, after V lost 3 bases and J lost 2 bases. The CDR3 totals 14 residues. CDR1 and CDR2 (germline): SGHNT, YYREEE (reference sequence). CDR3 nucleotide sequence: TGTGCCAGCAGCTCGGACAGGGTTACCTACGAGCAGTACTTC. It codes for CASSSDRVTYEQYF.

J is TRBJ2-5 and V is TRBV6-1, with 7 bases identical to TRBD2. Germline V gene data show CDR1 as MNHNS and CDR2 as SASEGT. CDR3 size: 14 residues. V lost 2 bases, J lost 3 bases, and 3 bases stayed unmatched. The CDR3 loop reads CASSEQLAEETQYF. Here the CDR3 DNA reads TGTGCCAGCAGTGAACAGCTAGCGGAAGAGACCCAGTACTTC.